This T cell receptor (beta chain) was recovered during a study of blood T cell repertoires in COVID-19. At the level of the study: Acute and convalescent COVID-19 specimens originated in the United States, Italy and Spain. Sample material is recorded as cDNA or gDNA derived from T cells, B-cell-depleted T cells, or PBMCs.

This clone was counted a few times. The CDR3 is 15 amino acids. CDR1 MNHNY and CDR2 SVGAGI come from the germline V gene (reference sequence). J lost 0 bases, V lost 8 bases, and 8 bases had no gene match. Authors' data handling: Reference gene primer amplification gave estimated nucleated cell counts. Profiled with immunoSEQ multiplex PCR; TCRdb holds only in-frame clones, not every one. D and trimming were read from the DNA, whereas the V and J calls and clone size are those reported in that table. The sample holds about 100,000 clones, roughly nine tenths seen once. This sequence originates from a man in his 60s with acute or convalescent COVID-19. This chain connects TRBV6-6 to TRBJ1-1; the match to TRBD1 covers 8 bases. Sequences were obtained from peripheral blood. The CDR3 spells CASGSRQGLNTEAFF. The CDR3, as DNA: TGTGCCAGCGGGTCACGACAGGGGTTGAACACTGAAGCTTTCTTT.